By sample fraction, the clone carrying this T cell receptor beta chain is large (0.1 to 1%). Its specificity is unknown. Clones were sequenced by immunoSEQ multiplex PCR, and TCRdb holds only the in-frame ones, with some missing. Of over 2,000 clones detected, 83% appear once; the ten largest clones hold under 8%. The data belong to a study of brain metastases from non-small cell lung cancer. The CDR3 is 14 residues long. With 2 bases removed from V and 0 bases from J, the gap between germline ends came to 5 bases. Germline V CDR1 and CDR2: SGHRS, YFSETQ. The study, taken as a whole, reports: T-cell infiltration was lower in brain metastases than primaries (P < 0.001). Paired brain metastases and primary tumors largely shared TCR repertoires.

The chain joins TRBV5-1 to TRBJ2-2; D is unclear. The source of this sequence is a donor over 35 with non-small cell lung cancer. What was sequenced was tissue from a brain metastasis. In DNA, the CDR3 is TGCGCCAGCAGCTTCCGACCGAACACCGGGGAGCTGTTTTTT. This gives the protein CASSFRPNTGELFF. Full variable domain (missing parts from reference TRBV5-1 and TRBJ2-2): KAGVTQTPRYLIKTRGQQVTLSCSPISGHRSVSWYQQTPGQGLQFLFEYFSETQRNKGNFPGRFSGRQFSNSRSEMNVSTLELGDSALYLCASSFRPNTGELFFGEGSRLTVL.